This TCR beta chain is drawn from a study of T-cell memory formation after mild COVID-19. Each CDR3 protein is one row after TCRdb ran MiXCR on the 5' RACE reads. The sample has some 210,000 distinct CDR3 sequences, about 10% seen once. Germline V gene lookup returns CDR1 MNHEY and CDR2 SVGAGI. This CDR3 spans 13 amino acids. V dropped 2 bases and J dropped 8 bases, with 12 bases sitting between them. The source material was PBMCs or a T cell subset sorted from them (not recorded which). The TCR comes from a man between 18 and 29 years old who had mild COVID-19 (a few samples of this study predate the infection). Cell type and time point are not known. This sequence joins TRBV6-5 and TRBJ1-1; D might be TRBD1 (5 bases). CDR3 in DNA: TGTGCCAGCAGTTACCCGGGGGAATCGGAAGCTTTCTTT. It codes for CASSYPGESEAFF.